Listed below are T cell receptor beta chains from one sample, sequenced in a study of T-cell memory formation after mild COVID-19. TCRdb re-called the 5' RACE reads through MiXCR, storing one row per CDR3 protein. The data hold some 450,000 distinct CDR3 sequences, with about 20% observed a single time. The sequenced sample consisted of PBMCs or a T cell subset sorted from them (not recorded which). These receptors came from an adult woman who had mild COVID-19 (a few samples of this study predate the infection). Cell type and time point are not known. The CDR3 runs from the conserved cysteine through the conserved F or W. Fields, in order: D gene, clone size, J gene, V gene, CDR3 length, CDR3 DNA, CDR3 protein. A D gene is named only where the DNA matches it firmly. The size entry is marked missing in some rows and otherwise reads once, few, many or a size class.

.	.	TRBJ2-1	TRBV6-5	15	TGTGCCAGCAGTCCACTGACTAGGGGTTACAATGAGCAGTTCTTC	CASSPLTRGYNEQFF
.	.	TRBJ2-3	TRBV24-1	13	TGTGCCACCAGTGATTCCGAGGCTAATACGCAGTATTTT	CATSDSEANTQYF
.	.	TRBJ1-2	TRBV4-1	14	TGCGCCAGCAGCCAAGTTTCACAGAACTATGGCTACACCTTC	CASSQVSQNYGYTF
.	few	TRBJ1-3	TRBV12-3/TRBV12-4	13	TGTGCCAGCAGTTTCGTAAGCGGAAACACCATATATTTT	CASSFVSGNTIYF
.	.	TRBJ2-2	TRBV24-1	13	TGTGCCACCAGTGCCGAATACACCGGGGAGCTGTTTTTT	CATSAEYTGELFF
.	.	TRBJ2-7	TRBV6-4	15	TGTGCCAGCAGGGGGACCACATGGGGCGGGACCGAGCAGTACTTC	CASRGTTWGGTEQYF
.	.	TRBJ1-1	TRBV7-8	15	TGTGCCAGCAGCTTTTTAGGCGGGATGAACACTGAAGCTTTCTTT	CASSFLGGMNTEAFF
TRBD1	.	TRBJ2-1	TRBV15	14	TGTGCCACGGAGGCAAGACAGGGGAGAAGTGAGCAGTTCTTC	CATEARQGRSEQFF
.	few	TRBJ2-1	TRBV11-2	12	TGTGCCAGCGAGGGGCCTTCTAATGAGCAGTTCTTC	CASEGPSNEQFF
TRBD1	.	TRBJ1-2	TRBV6-6	13	TGTGCCAGCAGTTCGTCGACAGGGAATGGCTACACCTTC	CASSSSTGNGYTF
.	.	TRBJ2-5	TRBV11-2	15	TGTGCCAGCAGCTTAGGGCAGATTCAAAAAGAGACCCAGTACTTC	CASSLGQIQKETQYF
TRBD1	.	TRBJ1-2	TRBV7-9	15	TGTGCCAGCAGCCTTAGGGACAGGGGGAAGGACGGCTACACCTTC	CASSLRDRGKDGYTF
.	.	TRBJ2-7	TRBV15	16	TGTGCCACCAGCCCGGGGAGAGGCAATAAGGCCTACGAGCAGTACTTC	CATSPGRGNKAYEQYF
.	.	TRBJ2-5	TRBV3-1	13	TGTGCCAGCAGGACGGGCCTGGGAGAGACCCAGTACTTC	CASRTGLGETQYF
TRBD2	.	TRBJ2-5	TRBV5-1	14	TGCGCCAGCAGCTTTAGCGGGGGGGCTGAGACCCAGTACTTC	CASSFSGGAETQYF
.	.	TRBJ2-1	TRBV6-5	13	TGTGCCAGCAGGTCTACTAGTTTCCATGAGCAGTTCTTC	CASRSTSFHEQFF
.	.	TRBJ2-2	TRBV6-5	15	TGTGCCAGCAGTTACAGGCTAGTGAACACCGGGGAGCTGTTTTTT	CASSYRLVNTGELFF
.	.	TRBJ2-3	TRBV12-3/TRBV12-4	16	TGTGCCAGCAGTTTACTTGTTAGCGGCAGCACAGATACGCAGTATTTT	CASSLLVSGSTDTQYF
TRBD2	.	TRBJ2-7	TRBV9	16	TGTGCCAGCAGCGTAGGCCGAGCGGGAAAGACTGGAGAGCAGTACTTC	CASSVGRAGKTGEQYF
.	.	TRBJ2-5	TRBV7-2	12	TGTGCCAGCAGCCCGGGGAGGGAGACCCAGTACTTC	CASSPGRETQYF
.	few	TRBJ1-1	TRBV4-1	15	TGCGCCAGCAGCCAAGCAGGGGCTAGATACACTGAAGCTTTCTTT	CASSQAGARYTEAFF
TRBD1	.	TRBJ1-1	TRBV20-1	16	TGCAGTGCTAGACGTCCCGGGACAGGGATGAACACTGAAGCTTTCTTT	CSARRPGTGMNTEAFF
TRBD1	many	TRBJ1-1	TRBV6-6	17	TGTGCCAGCAGTTACAGACAGGGTGCTTATCCGAACACTGAAGCTTTCTTT	CASSYRQGAYPNTEAFF
.	many	TRBJ1-5	TRBV6-1	15	TGTGCCAGCAGTGCAAGGGTAGTGGTCAATCAGCCCCAGCATTTT	CASSARVVVNQPQHF
TRBD1	.	TRBJ1-6	TRBV2	19	TGTGCCAGCAGGTCTCGGACAGGGGGTTTGAGGACCTATAATTCACCCCTCCACTTT	CASRSRTGGLRTYNSPLHF
TRBD2	.	TRBJ2-1	TRBV6-2/TRBV6-3	16	TGTGCCAGCAGTTCGCGGACTAGCGGGAGTGAAAATGAGCAGTTCTTC	CASSSRTSGSENEQFF
.	.	TRBJ1-2	TRBV7-9	16	TGTGCCAGCAGCTTGACCTCCGGGTGGCTGGACTATGGCTACACCTTC	CASSLTSGWLDYGYTF
TRBD1	.	TRBJ1-6	TRBV4-1	15	TGCGCCAGCAGCCAAAGGGAAGACAGGGTTTCACCCCTCCACTTT	CASSQREDRVSPLHF
.	few	TRBJ2-3	TRBV12-3/TRBV12-4	14	TGTGCCAGCCGATTGAGTGGGGTCACAGATACGCAGTATTTT	CASRLSGVTDTQYF
TRBD2	few	TRBJ2-5	TRBV5-1	14	TGCGCCAGCAGCGTTAGCGGGCCCGGGGAGACCCAGTACTTC	CASSVSGPGETQYF
.	.	TRBJ2-1	TRBV24-1	13	TGTGCCACCAGTGATGGGGTGAACAATGAGCAGTTCTTC	CATSDGVNNEQFF
.	.	TRBJ2-5	TRBV7-9	14	TGTGCCAGCAGCATGGACAGCCTCCAAGAGACCCAGTACTTC	CASSMDSLQETQYF
TRBD1	.	TRBJ1-1	TRBV11-2	15	TGTGCCAGCCGACTCGGAGGACAGGGAGAGACTGAAGCTTTCTTT	CASRLGGQGETEAFF
.	few	TRBJ2-5	TRBV5-6	13	TGTGCCAGCAGCTGGGAGGAAAGAGAGACCCAGTACTTC	CASSWEERETQYF
.	few	TRBJ2-3	TRBV5-5	13	TGTGCCAGCAGCTTTACAGAATACGATACGCAGTATTTT	CASSFTEYDTQYF
.	.	TRBJ1-5	TRBV5-8	16	TGTGCCAGCAGCTTGGCCCACAGGACAAGCAATCAGCCCCAGCATTTT	CASSLAHRTSNQPQHF
.	.	TRBJ1-4	TRBV12-3/TRBV12-4	14	TGTGCCAGCAGCATCCTGACCCTCGGGGAAAAACTGTTTTTT	CASSILTLGEKLFF
TRBD2	.	TRBJ2-3	TRBV9	16	TGTGCCAGCAGCGTAGGGGCTAGCGGCATTACAGATACGCAGTATTTT	CASSVGASGITDTQYF
.	.	TRBJ1-5	TRBV7-2	15	TGTGCCAGCAGCTGGGGTTCGAGTAGCAATCAGCCCCAGCATTTT	CASSWGSSSNQPQHF
.	.	TRBJ1-5	TRBV5-5	17	TGTGCCAGCAGCCCCTTGGGAGGGGATTCTAGCAATCAGCCCCAGCATTTT	CASSPLGGDSSNQPQHF
.	.	TRBJ1-6	TRBV28	15	TGTGCCAGCAGTTTCTTTGCAGGGCGGAATTCACCCCTCCACTTT	CASSFFAGRNSPLHF
.	once	TRBJ1-5	TRBV19	13	TGTGCCAGTACCCCACAGGCTGGTCAGCCCCAGCATTTT	CASTPQAGQPQHF
.	few	TRBJ2-3	TRBV7-9	14	TGTGCCAGCAGCTTTCCCCCGAACACAGATACGCAGTATTTT	CASSFPPNTDTQYF
.	few	TRBJ1-2	TRBV3-1	13	TGTGCCAGCAGCCCCCGGGGTAGAGTGGGCTACACCTTC	CASSPRGRVGYTF
TRBD1	.	TRBJ2-4	TRBV7-3	14	TGTGCCAGCAGCCCAACAGGGGGCGAAAACATTCAGTACTTC	CASSPTGGENIQYF
.	.	TRBJ1-1	TRBV9	13	TGTGCCAGCAGCGTAGGGCCCCACACTGAAGCTTTCTTT	CASSVGPHTEAFF
.	.	TRBJ1-3	TRBV11-3	16	TGTGCCAGCAGCTTTCCCCCCAGCGTCTCTGGAAACACCATATATTTT	CASSFPPSVSGNTIYF
TRBD1	few	TRBJ1-4	TRBV12-3/TRBV12-4	14	TGTGCCAGCATCCACCGGGACAGCCCCGAAAAACTGTTTTTT	CASIHRDSPEKLFF
.	.	TRBJ2-3	TRBV3-1	14	TGTGCCAGCAACTCACGGGGCAGCACAGATACGCAGTATTTT	CASNSRGSTDTQYF
TRBD1	.	TRBJ1-1	TRBV7-6	14	TGTGCCAGCAGCTCCCATACAGGGGGCGAGGTTGCTTTCTTT	CASSSHTGGEVAFF
.	.	TRBJ2-7	TRBV21-1	11	TGTGCCAGTGATCACGAGTACGAGCAGTACTTC	CASDHEYEQYF
.	.	TRBJ1-1	TRBV11-1	15	TGTGCCAGCACCCGAGAACAGGGTTTGTGGACTGAAGCTTTCTTT	CASTREQGLWTEAFF
TRBD1	.	TRBJ1-2	TRBV9	14	TGTGCCAGCAGCGTAGTAGGGGGCGGATCTGGCTACACCTTC	CASSVVGGGSGYTF
.	few	TRBJ1-4	TRBV4-2	17	TGTGCCAGCAGCCAACGGGTCGGCGGGCAGGCTAATGAAAAACTGTTTTTT	CASSQRVGGQANEKLFF
TRBD2	.	TRBJ2-5	TRBV9	17	TGTGCCAGCAGCGTAGAGGAGCGGGAGGGGCCCAAAGAGACCCAGTACTTC	CASSVEEREGPKETQYF